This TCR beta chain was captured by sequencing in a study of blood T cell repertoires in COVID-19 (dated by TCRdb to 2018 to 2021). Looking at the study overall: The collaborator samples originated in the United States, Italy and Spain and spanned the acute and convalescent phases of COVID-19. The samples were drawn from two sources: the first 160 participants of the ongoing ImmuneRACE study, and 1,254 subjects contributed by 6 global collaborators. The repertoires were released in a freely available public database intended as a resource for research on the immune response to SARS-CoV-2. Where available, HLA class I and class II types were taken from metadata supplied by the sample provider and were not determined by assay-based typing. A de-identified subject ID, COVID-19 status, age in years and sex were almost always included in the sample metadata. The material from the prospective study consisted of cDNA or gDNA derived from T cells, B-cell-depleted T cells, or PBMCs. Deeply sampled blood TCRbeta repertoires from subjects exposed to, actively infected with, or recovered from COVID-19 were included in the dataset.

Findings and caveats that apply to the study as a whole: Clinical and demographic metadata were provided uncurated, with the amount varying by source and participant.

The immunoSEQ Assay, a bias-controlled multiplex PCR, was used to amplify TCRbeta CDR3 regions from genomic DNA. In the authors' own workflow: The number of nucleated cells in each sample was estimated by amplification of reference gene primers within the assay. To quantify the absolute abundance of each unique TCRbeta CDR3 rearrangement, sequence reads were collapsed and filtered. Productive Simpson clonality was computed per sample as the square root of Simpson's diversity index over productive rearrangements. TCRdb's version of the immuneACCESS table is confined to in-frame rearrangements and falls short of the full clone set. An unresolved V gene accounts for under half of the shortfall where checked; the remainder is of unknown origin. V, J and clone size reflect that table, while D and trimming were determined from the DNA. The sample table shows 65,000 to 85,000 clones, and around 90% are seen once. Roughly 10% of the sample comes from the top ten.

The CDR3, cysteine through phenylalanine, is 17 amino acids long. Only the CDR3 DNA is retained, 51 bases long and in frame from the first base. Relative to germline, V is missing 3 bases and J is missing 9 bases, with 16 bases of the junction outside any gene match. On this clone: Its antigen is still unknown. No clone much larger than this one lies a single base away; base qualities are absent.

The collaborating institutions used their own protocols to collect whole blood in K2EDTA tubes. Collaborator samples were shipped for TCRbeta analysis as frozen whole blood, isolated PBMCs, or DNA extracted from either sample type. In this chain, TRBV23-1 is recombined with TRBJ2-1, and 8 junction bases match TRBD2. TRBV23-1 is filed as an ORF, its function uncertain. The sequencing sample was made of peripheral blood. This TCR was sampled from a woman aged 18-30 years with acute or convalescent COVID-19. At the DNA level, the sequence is TGCGCCAGCAGTCACGTTTTAAATAGCGGGAAGGACGGTGAGCAGTTCTTC. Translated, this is CASSHVLNSGKDGEQFF.